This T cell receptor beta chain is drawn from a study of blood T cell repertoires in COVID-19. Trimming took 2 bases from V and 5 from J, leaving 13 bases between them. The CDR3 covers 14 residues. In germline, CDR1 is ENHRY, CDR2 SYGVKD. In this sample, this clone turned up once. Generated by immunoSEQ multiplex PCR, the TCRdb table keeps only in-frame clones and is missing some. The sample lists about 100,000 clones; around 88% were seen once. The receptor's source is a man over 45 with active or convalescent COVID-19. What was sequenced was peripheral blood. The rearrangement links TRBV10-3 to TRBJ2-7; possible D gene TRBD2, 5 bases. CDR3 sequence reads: CAISEGLAAHEQYF. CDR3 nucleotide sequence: TGTGCCATCAGTGAGGGGCTAGCTGCCCACGAGCAGTACTTC.